Following are 20 T cell receptor beta chains from one sample sequenced in a study of shared clonotypes between healthy human individuals. The method was immunoSEQ multiplex PCR; TCRdb's version includes in-frame clones alone and lacks a portion of them. The sample carries 190,000 or so clones, 90% to 95% recorded once. The sequenced sample consisted of naive CD4+ T cells sorted from blood. Subset denoted: CD45RA+ positively selected. All receptors derive from a woman aged 30 to 39 in good health.

The rearrangement joins TRBV5-4 to TRBJ2-2, with 12 bases lining up with TRBD2. Germline CDR1 is SGHNT and CDR2 is YYREEE (reference sequence). J lost 7 bases, V lost 4 bases, and 8 bases had no gene match. This CDR3 is 16 amino acids long. CDR3: CASSRGLAGIGGELFF. The CDR3 DNA is TGTGCCAGCAGCCGAGGACTAGCGGGGATTGGCGGGGAGCTGTTTTTT.

V usage is TRBV5-1 and J usage is TRBJ2-7, with unresolved D. The CDR3 contains 14 residues. Trimming cost V 0 bases and J 3 bases, with 10 bases left between them. Germline V CDR1 and CDR2: SGHRS, YFSETQ. This chain's CDR3 is CASSLDRALYEQYF. The CDR3 DNA follows: TGCGCCAGCAGCTTGGACCGGGCCCTCTACGAGCAGTACTTC.

The chain uses TRBV6-1 and TRBJ1-1; 7 nucleotides agree with TRBD1. Germline V gene data show CDR1 as MNHNS and CDR2 as SASEGT. The CDR3 has 15 amino acids. Trimming removed 6 bases from V and 4 bases from J; junction bases left unmatched: 11. CDR3 loop: CASSPRGLGGTEAFF. As DNA, the CDR3 is TGTGCCAGCAGCCCGAGGGGGCTCGGTGGCACTGAAGCTTTCTTT.

Only a few counts were recorded for this clone. The chain couples TRBV18 to TRBJ1-5; D remains ambiguous. V was clipped by 4 bases and J by 0 bases, with 7 bases between them. The CDR3 is 14 residues long. The germline gives CDR1 KGHSH, CDR2 LQKENI. The CDR3 sequence is CASSLDHSNQPQHF. The DNA for the CDR3 is TGTGCCAGCTCACTGGATCATAGCAATCAGCCCCAGCATTTT. Looking up the rest from reference TRBV18 and TRBJ1-5 gives the full variable domain: NAGVMQNPRHLVRRRGQEARLRCSPMKGHSHVYWYRQLPEEGLKFMVYLQKENIIDESGMPKERFSAEFPKEGPSILRIQQVVRGDSAAYFCASSLDHSNQPQHFGDGTRLSIL.

V is TRBV7-9 and J is TRBJ1-1, with a possible D match to TRBD1 (5 bases). CDR1 is SEHNR, CDR2 FQNEAQ, per germline (reference sequence). V was pared by 6 bases and J by 5 bases, with 10 bases between. The CDR3 runs 12 residues. CDR3 in amino acids: CASSRDATEAFF. The CDR3 DNA follows: TGTGCCAGCAGTCGGGACGCTACTGAAGCTTTCTTT. Supplemented by reference TRBV7-9 and TRBJ1-1, the full variable domain reads DTGVSQNPRHKITKRGQNVTFRCDPISEHNRLYWYRQTLGQGPEFLTYFQNEAQLEKSRLLSDRFSAERPKGSFSTLEIQRTEQGDSAMYLCASSRDATEAFFGQGTRLTVV.

This clone was recorded once. The V call is TRBV5-4, the J call TRBJ2-7; TRBD1 aligns across 9 bases. The V segment lost 4 bases and the J segment 3 bases; nucleotides outside the gene matches: 5. The CDR3 loop spans 14 amino acids. CDR1 is SGHNT and CDR2 is YYREEE in the germline V gene (reference sequence). CDR3 nucleotides: TGTGCCAGCAGCCAACGGGACAGGGTCTACGAGCAGTACTTC. Encoded protein: CASSQRDRVYEQYF.

V usage is TRBV27 and J usage is TRBJ1-6, with TRBD1 as a possible D gene (6 bases). The CDR3 totals 16 residues. CDR1 is MNHEY, CDR2 SMNVEV, per germline (reference sequence). V gave up 5 bases and J gave up 3 bases, with 14 bases separating them. The CDR3 is CASSKLDRIYNSPLHF. CDR3 in DNA: TGTGCCAGCAGTAAACTCGACAGGATCTATAATTCACCCCTCCACTTT.

The genes are TRBV28 and TRBJ2-3, with 7 bases aligning to TRBD2. This CDR3 spans 14 amino acids. V shed 8 bases, J shed 2 bases, and the junction held 7 bases outside the gene matches. Germline V gives CDR1 MDHEN, CDR2 SYDVKM. The CDR3 DNA reads as TGTGCCAGCTCCGGAGCGGGATCCACAGATACGCAGTATTTT. Amino acids: CASSGAGSTDTQYF.

Turning to this clone: The limits of the CDR3 on the DNA are not certain, so only TCRdb's listed CDR3 is given. V and J are TRBV21-1 and TRBJ1-3; TRBD1 is the table's D call and was not checked against the DNA. TRBV21-1 is a known pseudogene. Both ends counted, the CDR3 spans 18 residues. CDR3 loop: CASSEGFGTVGSGNTIYF.

To note about this clone: The same CDR3 can be traced to other DNA sequences in this sample. The chain links TRBV18 to TRBJ2-7; D is possibly TRBD2 (6 bases). In germline, CDR1 is KGHSH, CDR2 LQKENI. This CDR3 has 15 residues. Trimming pared 0 bases from V and 1 base from J, leaving 10 bases between. The CDR3 loop reads CASSPPGRGSYEQYF. The CDR3 region has the DNA TGTGCCAGCTCACCACCGGGACGGGGGTCCTACGAGCAGTACTTC.

The chain carries TRBV19 and TRBJ2-7, with a weak D call TRBD1 (5 bases). Germline V gene sequence: CDR1 LNHDA, CDR2 SQIVND (reference sequence). CDR3 length: 14 amino acids. Trimming pared 8 bases from V and 0 bases from J, leaving 14 bases between. The CDR3 DNA reads as TGTGCCAGTTCCTCGACAGTGGACTCCTACGAGCAGTACTTC. It encodes CASSSTVDSYEQYF.

V and J are TRBV27 and TRBJ2-7; perhaps TRBD2 as D (6 bases). The CDR3 length is 12 residues. V lost 4 bases, J lost 3 bases, and 7 bases lay in between. Germline CDR1 reads MNHEY; CDR2 reads SMNVEV (reference sequence). The CDR3 loop is CASSSTSYEQYF. Written as DNA, the CDR3 is TGTGCCAGCAGTTCGACTAGCTACGAGCAGTACTTC.

V and J are TRBV7-8 and TRBJ2-2; D not resolved. CDR1 is SGHVS, CDR2 FQNEAQ, per germline. The CDR3 sequence is 15 residues long. V was clipped by 2 bases and J by 0 bases, with 7 bases between them. CDR3 region: CASSLRWANTGELFF. The CDR3, as DNA: TGTGCCAGCAGCTTAAGGTGGGCGAACACCGGGGAGCTGTTTTTT.

V usage is TRBV5-1 and J usage is TRBJ1-1; D not certain. Trimming pared 0 bases from V and 3 bases from J, leaving 6 bases between. Germline lookup yields CDR1 SGHRS and CDR2 YFSETQ. The CDR3 runs to 13 residues. CDR3 residues: CASSLVRDTEAFF. The CDR3 DNA sequence: TGCGCCAGCAGCTTGGTGCGAGACACTGAAGCTTTCTTT.

The chain combines TRBV7-8 with TRBJ1-3; maybe TRBD1 (5 bases). This CDR3 spans 17 amino acids. Germline loops: CDR1 SGHVS, CDR2 FQNEAQ. Trimming left V 0 bases short and J 0 bases short, with 12 bases between. CDR3 amino acids: CASSLAGQGSSGNTIYF. CDR3 nucleotides: TGTGCCAGCAGCTTAGCAGGGCAGGGCTCCTCTGGAAACACCATATATTTT.

This chain links TRBV27 with TRBJ2-7; 8 bases are a match to TRBD1. This CDR3 region has 15 residues. The germline V gene has CDR1 MNHEY and CDR2 SMNVEV (reference sequence). V was pared by 5 bases and J by 0 bases, with 6 bases of the junction left unmatched. The CDR3 sequence: CASSQKTGVSYEQYF. The CDR3 region has the DNA TGTGCCAGCAGTCAAAAGACAGGGGTCTCCTACGAGCAGTACTTC.

The CDR3: CASSIGGDRAIYEQYF. The CDR3 DNA reads as TGTGCCAGTAGTATAGGTGGGGACAGGGCCATCTACGAGCAGTACTTC. This chain links TRBV19 with TRBJ2-7; 9 nucleotides line up with TRBD1. Trimming took 1 base from V and 3 from J; bases not matched to a gene: 7. This CDR3 is built from 16 residues. Germline V gene sequence: CDR1 LNHDA, CDR2 SQIVND (reference sequence).

The chain joins TRBV18 to TRBJ2-7, with TRBD1 matching 9 bases. Per the germline V gene, CDR1 is KGHSH and CDR2 is LQKENI. V trimming: 5 bases; J trimming: 3 bases; junction bases outside the gene matches: 8. The length of the CDR3 is 15 residues. The CDR3 DNA reads as TGTGCCAGCTCATTCGGACAGGGGACTCTCTACGAGCAGTACTTC. Its protein product is CASSFGQGTLYEQYF.

The gene calls are TRBV19 and TRBJ2-4, with unresolved D. The CDR3 extends over 13 amino acids. The germline V and J ends were trimmed by 8 bases and 0 bases, with 8 bases remaining between them. The germline V gene has CDR1 LNHDA and CDR2 SQIVND (reference sequence). CDR3 residues: CASVRVAKNIQYF. For the CDR3, the DNA is TGTGCCAGTGTCCGGGTAGCCAAAAACATTCAGTACTTC.

The V and J genes are TRBV19 and TRBJ1-2; 7 bases map to TRBD1. The CDR3 runs 15 residues. Germline trimming cut 4 bases from V and 6 bases from J; bases unmatched to any gene: 11. Germline V gene sequence: CDR1 LNHDA, CDR2 SQIVND (reference sequence). CDR3 protein: CASSTPEGGVHGYTF. In DNA, the CDR3 is TGTGCCAGTAGTACCCCGGAAGGGGGCGTGCATGGCTACACCTTC.